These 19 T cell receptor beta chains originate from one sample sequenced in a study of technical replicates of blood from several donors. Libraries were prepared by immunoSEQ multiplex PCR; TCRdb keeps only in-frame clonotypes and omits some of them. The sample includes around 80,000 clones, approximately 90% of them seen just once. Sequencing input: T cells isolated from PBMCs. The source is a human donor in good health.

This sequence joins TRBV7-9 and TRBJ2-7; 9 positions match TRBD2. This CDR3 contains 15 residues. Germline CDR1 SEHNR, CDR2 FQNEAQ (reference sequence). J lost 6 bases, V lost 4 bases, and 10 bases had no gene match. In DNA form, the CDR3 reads TGTGCCAGCAGCTCCACTAATAGCGGGGGCCTCGAGCAGTACTTC. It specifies CASSSTNSGGLEQYF. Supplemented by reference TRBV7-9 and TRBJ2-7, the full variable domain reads DTGVSQNPRHKITKRGQNVTFRCDPISEHNRLYWYRQTLGQGPEFLTYFQNEAQLEKSRLLSDRFSAERPKGSFSTLEIQRTEQGDSAMYLCASSSTNSGGLEQYFGPGTRLTVT.

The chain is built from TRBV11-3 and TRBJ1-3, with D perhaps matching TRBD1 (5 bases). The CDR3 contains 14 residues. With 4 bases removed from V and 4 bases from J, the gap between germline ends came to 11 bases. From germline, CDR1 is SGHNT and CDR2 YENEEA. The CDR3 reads CASSSSGSGNTIYF. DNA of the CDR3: TGTGCCAGCAGCTCGTCAGGGTCAGGAAACACCATATATTTT.

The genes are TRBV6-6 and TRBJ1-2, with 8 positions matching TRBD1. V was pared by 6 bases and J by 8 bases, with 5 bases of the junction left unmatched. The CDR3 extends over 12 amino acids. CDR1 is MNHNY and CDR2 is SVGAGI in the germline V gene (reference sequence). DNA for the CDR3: TGTGCCAGCAGGACAGGGGAAGGCGGCTACACCTTC. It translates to CASRTGEGGYTF.

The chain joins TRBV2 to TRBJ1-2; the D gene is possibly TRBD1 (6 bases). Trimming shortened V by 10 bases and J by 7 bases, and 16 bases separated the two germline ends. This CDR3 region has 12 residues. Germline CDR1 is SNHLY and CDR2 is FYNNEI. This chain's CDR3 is CAIFGGRSGYTF. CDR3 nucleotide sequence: TGTGCCATCTTCGGGGGGCGTAGTGGCTACACCTTC.

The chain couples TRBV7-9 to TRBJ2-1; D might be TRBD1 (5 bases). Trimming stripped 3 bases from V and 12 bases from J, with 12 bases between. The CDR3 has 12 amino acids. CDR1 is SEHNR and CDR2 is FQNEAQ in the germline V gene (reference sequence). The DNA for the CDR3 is TGTGCCAGCAGCTTTCAAGCCCAGGGGCAGTTCTTC. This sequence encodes CASSFQAQGQFF.

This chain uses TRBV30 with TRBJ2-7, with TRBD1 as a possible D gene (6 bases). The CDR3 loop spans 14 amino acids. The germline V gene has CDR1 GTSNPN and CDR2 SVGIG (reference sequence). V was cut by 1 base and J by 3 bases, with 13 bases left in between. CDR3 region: CAWSGGQKYYEQYF. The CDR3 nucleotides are TGTGCCTGGAGTGGAGGACAGAAATACTACGAGCAGTACTTC.

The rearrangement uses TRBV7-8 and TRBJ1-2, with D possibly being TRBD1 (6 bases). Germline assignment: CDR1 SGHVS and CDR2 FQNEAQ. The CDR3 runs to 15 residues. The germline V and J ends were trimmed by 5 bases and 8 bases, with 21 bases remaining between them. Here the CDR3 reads CASSLRTGWMRGYTF. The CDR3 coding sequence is TGTGCCAGCAGCCTACGAACAGGGTGGATGAGGGGCTACACCTTC. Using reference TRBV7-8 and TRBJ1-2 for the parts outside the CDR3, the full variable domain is GAGVSQSPRYKVAKRGQDVALRCDPISGHVSLFWYQQALGQGPEFLTYFQNEAQLDKSGLPSDRFFAERPEGSVSTLKIQRTQQEDSAVYLCASSLRTGWMRGYTFGSGTRLTVV.

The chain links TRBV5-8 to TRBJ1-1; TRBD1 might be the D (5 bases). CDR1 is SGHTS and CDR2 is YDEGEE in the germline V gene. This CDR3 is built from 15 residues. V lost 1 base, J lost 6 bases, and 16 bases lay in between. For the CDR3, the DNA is TGTGCCAGCAGCTTGAGGATGCGGGGCGGCTCTGAAGCTTTCTTT. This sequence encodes CASSLRMRGGSEAFF.

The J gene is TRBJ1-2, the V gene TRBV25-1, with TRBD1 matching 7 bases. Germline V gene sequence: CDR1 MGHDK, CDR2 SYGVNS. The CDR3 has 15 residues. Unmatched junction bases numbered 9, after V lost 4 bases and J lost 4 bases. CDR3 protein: CASSAGTAGPYGYTF. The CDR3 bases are TGTGCCAGCAGTGCCGGGACAGCCGGTCCCTATGGCTACACCTTC.

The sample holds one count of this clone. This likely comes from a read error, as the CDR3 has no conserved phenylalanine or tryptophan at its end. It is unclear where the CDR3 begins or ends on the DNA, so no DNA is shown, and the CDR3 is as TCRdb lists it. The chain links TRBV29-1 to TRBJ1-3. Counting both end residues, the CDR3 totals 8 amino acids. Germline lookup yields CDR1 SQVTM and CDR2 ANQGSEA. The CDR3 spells CSVEDGGR.

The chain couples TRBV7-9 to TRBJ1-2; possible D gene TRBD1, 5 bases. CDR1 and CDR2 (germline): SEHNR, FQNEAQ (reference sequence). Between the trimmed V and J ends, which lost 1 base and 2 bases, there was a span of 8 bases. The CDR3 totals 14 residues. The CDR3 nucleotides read TGTGCCAGCAGCTTAGGTTCAGGGAACTATGGCTACACCTTC. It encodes CASSLGSGNYGYTF.

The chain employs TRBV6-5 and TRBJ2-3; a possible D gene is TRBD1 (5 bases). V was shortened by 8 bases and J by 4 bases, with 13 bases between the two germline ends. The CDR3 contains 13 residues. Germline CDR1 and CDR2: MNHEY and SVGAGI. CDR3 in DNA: TGTGCCAGCGTGGGCAGGGTCGCAGATACGCAGTATTTT. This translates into CASVGRVADTQYF.

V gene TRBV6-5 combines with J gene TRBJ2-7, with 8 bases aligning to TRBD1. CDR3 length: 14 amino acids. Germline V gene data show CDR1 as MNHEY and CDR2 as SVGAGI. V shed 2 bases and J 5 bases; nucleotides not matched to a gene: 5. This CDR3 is CASSYGQGVDEQYF. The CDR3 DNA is TGTGCCAGCAGTTACGGACAGGGCGTGGACGAGCAGTACTTC.

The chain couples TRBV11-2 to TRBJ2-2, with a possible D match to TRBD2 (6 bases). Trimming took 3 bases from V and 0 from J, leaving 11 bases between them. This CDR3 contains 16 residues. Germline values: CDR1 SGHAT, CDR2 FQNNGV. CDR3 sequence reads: CASSFILAANTGELFF. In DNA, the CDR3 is TGTGCCAGCAGCTTTATCTTAGCGGCGAACACCGGGGAGCTGTTTTTT.

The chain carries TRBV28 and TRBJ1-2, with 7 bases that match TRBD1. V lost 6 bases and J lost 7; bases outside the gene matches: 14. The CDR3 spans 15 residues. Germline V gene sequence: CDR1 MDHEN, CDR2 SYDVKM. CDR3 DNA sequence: TGTGCCAGCAGAACCCCCGAGGAGGGGGCTAGTGGCTACACCTTC. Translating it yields CASRTPEEGASGYTF.

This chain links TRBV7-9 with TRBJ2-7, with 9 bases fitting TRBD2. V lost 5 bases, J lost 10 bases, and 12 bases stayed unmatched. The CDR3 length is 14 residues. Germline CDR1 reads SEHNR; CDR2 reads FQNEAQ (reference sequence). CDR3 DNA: TGTGCCAGCAGCGCGACTAGCGGATATACGACTCAGTACTTC. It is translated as CASSATSGYTTQYF.

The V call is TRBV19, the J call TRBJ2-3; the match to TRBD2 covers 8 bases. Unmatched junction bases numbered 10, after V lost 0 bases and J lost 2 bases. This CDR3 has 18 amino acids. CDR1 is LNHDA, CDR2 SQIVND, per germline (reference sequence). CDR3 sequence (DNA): TGTGCCAGTAGTATAGATCCGGGACTAGTCTATTACACAGATACGCAGTATTTT. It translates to CASSIDPGLVYYTDTQYF.

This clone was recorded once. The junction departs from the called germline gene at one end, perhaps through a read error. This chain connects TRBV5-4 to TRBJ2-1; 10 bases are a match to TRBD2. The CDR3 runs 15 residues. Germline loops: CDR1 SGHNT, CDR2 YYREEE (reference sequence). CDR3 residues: CASNLFSSGSSEQFF. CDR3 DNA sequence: TGTGCCAGCAACTTGTTTTCTAGCGGGAGCTCTGAGCAGTTCTTC. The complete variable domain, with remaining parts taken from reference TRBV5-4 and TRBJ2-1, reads ETGVTQSPTHLIKTRGQQVTLRCSSQSGHNTVSWYQQALGQGPQFIFQYYREEENGRGNFPPRFSGLQFPNYSSELNVNALELDDSALYLCASNLFSSGSSEQFFGPGTRLTVL.

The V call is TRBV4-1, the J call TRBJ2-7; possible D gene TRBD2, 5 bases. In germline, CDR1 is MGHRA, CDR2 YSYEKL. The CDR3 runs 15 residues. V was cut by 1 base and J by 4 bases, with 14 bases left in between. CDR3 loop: CASSQVPEGGYEQYF. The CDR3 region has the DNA TGCGCCAGCAGCCAAGTTCCAGAGGGTGGGTACGAGCAGTACTTC.